Presented here are 10 T cell receptor beta chains from one specimen sequenced in a study of shared clonotypes between healthy human individuals. Measured with immunoSEQ multiplex PCR; TCRdb has only the in-frame clones, and not every one. The table has some 2,400,000 clones, 90% to 96% seen once. What was sequenced was naive CD4+ T cells sorted from blood. Subset described: CD45RA+ positively selected. These receptors all come from a man aged 18-30 years in good health.

DNA of the CDR3: TGTGCCATCAGTGAGACCCGGACAGGCGAAGAAGCTTTCTTT. Protein: CAISETRTGEEAFF. V usage is TRBV10-3 and J usage is TRBJ1-1; 7 positions agree with TRBD1. The CDR3 is 14 amino acids. From germline, CDR1 is ENHRY and CDR2 SYGVKD. V was clipped by 2 bases and J by 8 bases; unmatched bases: 8.

The rearrangement uses TRBV6-5 and TRBJ2-7; 7 bases line up with TRBD1. The CDR3 covers 15 residues. The germline CDR1 and CDR2 sequences are MNHEY and SVGAGI. V lost 2 bases, J lost 3 bases, and 7 bases stayed unmatched. CDR3 loop: CASSYTGQRHYEQYF. Here the CDR3 DNA reads TGTGCCAGCAGTTACACGGGACAGAGACACTACGAGCAGTACTTC.

This clone has just one count. V and J are TRBV30 and TRBJ1-4, with D perhaps TRBD1 (5 bases). CDR3 length: 15 residues. CDR1 GTSNPN and CDR2 SVGIG come from the germline V gene (reference sequence). With 0 bases removed from V and 7 bases from J, the gap between germline ends came to 15 bases. The CDR3 DNA follows: TGTGCCTGGAGTGTTGGTGGGGGAAGAGGTGAAAAACTGTTTTTT. Protein: CAWSVGGGRGEKLFF.

V and J are TRBV4-1 and TRBJ1-1; weak D call: TRBD1 (5 bases). The CDR3 length is 14 residues. V gave up 4 bases and J gave up 10 bases, with 19 bases separating them. Germline values: CDR1 MGHRA, CDR2 YSYEKL. The CDR3 spells CASSRLFGPGGAFF. The CDR3 coding sequence is TGCGCCAGCAGCCGACTATTCGGACCTGGGGGAGCTTTCTTT.

The V and J genes are TRBV19 and TRBJ2-7; D gene unclear. V was shortened by 3 bases and J by 1 base, with 7 bases between the two germline ends. Germline V gives CDR1 LNHDA, CDR2 SQIVND (reference sequence). The CDR3 sequence is 13 residues long. This CDR3 is CASSMERSYEQYF. CDR3 DNA: TGTGCCAGTAGTATGGAGAGGTCCTACGAGCAGTACTTC.

The genes are TRBV6-1 and TRBJ1-6; D ambiguous. The CDR3 sequence is 11 residues long. Germline lookup yields CDR1 MNHNS and CDR2 SASEGT. The germline V and J ends were trimmed by 2 bases and 9 bases, with 2 bases remaining between them. Written as DNA, the CDR3 is TGTGCCAGCAGTGAACTTTCACCCCTCCACTTT. Its translation is CASSELSPLHF.

The chain recombines TRBV5-1 with TRBJ2-7; D is unresolved. Germline lookup yields CDR1 SGHRS and CDR2 YFSETQ. Trimming shortened V by 3 bases and J by 1 base, and 14 bases separated the two germline ends. CDR3 size: 15 residues. CDR3 amino acids: CASSSSVLPSYEQYF. In DNA, the CDR3 is TGCGCCAGCAGCTCCTCAGTTCTCCCTTCCTACGAGCAGTACTTC. Combining the CDR3 with reference TRBV5-1 and TRBJ2-7 gives the whole variable domain KAGVTQTPRYLIKTRGQQVTLSCSPISGHRSVSWYQQTPGQGLQFLFEYFSETQRNKGNFPGRFSGRQFSNSRSEMNVSTLELGDSALYLCASSSSVLPSYEQYFGPGTRLTVT.

This clone showed up just once. This sample includes further DNA sequences coding for the same CDR3. V gene TRBV18 combines with J gene TRBJ2-5; TRBD2 might be the D (5 bases). Germline V CDR1 and CDR2: KGHSH, LQKENI. Trimming shortened V by 3 bases and J by 2 bases, and 10 bases separated the two germline ends. The CDR3 length is 14 residues. This CDR3 is CASSPTRGQETQYF. As DNA, the CDR3 is TGTGCCAGCTCACCTACTCGGGGTCAAGAGACCCAGTACTTC. The variable domain in full, with the rest retrieved from reference TRBV18 and TRBJ2-5, is NAGVMQNPRHLVRRRGQEARLRCSPMKGHSHVYWYRQLPEEGLKFMVYLQKENIIDESGMPKERFSAEFPKEGPSILRIQQVVRGDSAAYFCASSPTRGQETQYFGPGTRLLVL.

The chain links TRBV11-2 to TRBJ2-3; 12 nucleotides line up with TRBD2. Trimming cost V 5 bases and J 1 base; bases outside gene matches: 4. CDR1 is SGHAT and CDR2 is FQNNGV in the germline V gene. The CDR3 is made up of 16 amino acids. DNA for the CDR3: TGTGCCAGCAGCACAGGACTAGCGGGACGCACAGATACGCAGTATTTT. Translating gives CASSTGLAGRTDTQYF.

The genes are TRBV2 and TRBJ2-3; no definite D call. The CDR3 sequence is 16 residues long. Germline values: CDR1 SNHLY, CDR2 FYNNEI. V was trimmed by 4 bases and J by 1 base, leaving 15 bases between them. CDR3 in DNA: TGTGCCAGCAGTGGTGGCGGTCCCCCCGGCACAGATACGCAGTATTTT. Translated: CASSGGGPPGTDTQYF.